One sample yielded the 21 T cell receptor beta chains listed below, sequenced in a study of T cell responses to AZD1222 COVID-19 vaccine. Sequenced by immunoSEQ multiplex PCR; TCRdb stores in-frame clones only, minus some. This sample has approximately 92,000 clones, with approximately 91% found just once. The sample was peripheral blood, taken on day 0 of AZD1222 vaccination. These receptors originate from an adult in good health.

The gene calls are TRBV24-1 and TRBJ2-1, with TRBD2 matching 11 bases. Germline-derived CDR1 and CDR2 are KGHDR and SFDVKD. This CDR3 comprises 16 residues. Losses at the gene ends were 3 bases for V and 3 bases for J; bases not matched to a gene: 3. CDR3 region: CATSDASGGNYNEQFF. CDR3 DNA: TGTGCCACCAGTGATGCTAGCGGGGGGAACTACAATGAGCAGTTCTTC.

The V and J genes are TRBV7-3 and TRBJ1-1; D is unclear. The germline CDR1 and CDR2 sequences are SGHTA and FQGTGA. V lost 2 bases to trimming and J lost 6 bases, with 10 bases between them. CDR3 length: 13 amino acids. The CDR3 is CASSLERSAEAFF. The CDR3 bases are TGTGCCAGCAGCTTAGAGAGGAGTGCTGAAGCTTTCTTT.

The genes are TRBV7-8 and TRBJ1-5, with D unresolved. This CDR3 spans 13 amino acids. Trimming removed 3 bases at V and 6 bases at J, with 9 bases between. Germline CDR1 reads SGHVS; CDR2 reads FQNEAQ. The CDR3 sequence is CASSLVEGQPQHF. CDR3 bases: TGTGCCAGCAGCTTGGTAGAGGGTCAGCCCCAGCATTTT.

The J gene is TRBJ1-2, the V gene TRBV5-5, with 8 bases fitting TRBD1. Trimming cost V 10 bases and J 4 bases; bases outside gene matches: 9. CDR3 length: 13 residues. Germline CDR1 reads SGHKS; CDR2 reads YYEKEE (reference sequence). Written as DNA, the CDR3 is TGTGCCGGGGGACAGGAGGTAGTCTATGGCTACACCTTC. Translated: CAGGQEVVYGYTF.

V and J are TRBV6-5 and TRBJ2-1; the match to TRBD2 covers 7 bases. V lost 7 bases and J lost 8; bases outside the gene matches: 8. In germline, CDR1 is MNHEY, CDR2 SVGAGI. The length of the CDR3 is 13 residues. CDR3 amino acids: CASTAGLSYEQFF. As DNA, the CDR3 is TGTGCCAGCACAGCGGGGTTGAGCTATGAGCAGTTCTTC.

The V call is TRBV5-6, the J call TRBJ2-7; a weak D match, TRBD1 (6 bases). Trimming shortened V by 0 bases and J by 9 bases, and 19 bases separated the two germline ends. The CDR3 extends over 15 amino acids. Germline V gene sequence: CDR1 SGHDT, CDR2 YYEEEE. The CDR3 protein is CASSLAPGRTDGQYF. The CDR3 DNA sequence: TGTGCCAGCAGCTTGGCACCGGGACGGACAGACGGGCAGTACTTC. The full variable domain, completed using reference TRBV5-6 and TRBJ2-7, is DAGVTQSPTHLIKTRGQQVTLRCSPKSGHDTVSWYQQALGQGPQFIFQYYEEEERQRGNFPDRFSGHQFPNYSSELNVNALLLGDSALYLCASSLAPGRTDGQYFGPGTRLTVT.

The chain couples TRBV7-8 to TRBJ1-6, with a weak D call TRBD1 (6 bases). CDR3 length: 13 amino acids. CDR1 is SGHVS and CDR2 is FQNEAQ in the germline V gene. V dropped 6 bases and J dropped 5 bases, with 8 bases sitting between them. CDR3 bases: TGTGCCAGCAGGAACAGGGATAATTCACCCCTCCACTTT. This codes for CASRNRDNSPLHF.

The chain joins TRBV10-3 to TRBJ2-7; possible D gene TRBD1, 6 bases. The CDR3 is 12 amino acids. The ends were cut back, 6 bases at V and 4 bases at J, with 10 bases in the middle. In germline, CDR1 is ENHRY, CDR2 SYGVKD. The CDR3 protein is CAISWTEYEQYF. The CDR3 coding sequence is TGTGCCATCAGCTGGACAGAGTACGAGCAGTACTTC.

This chain connects TRBV3-1 (or the pseudogene TRBV3-2) to TRBJ1-2; D call uncertain. The CDR3 runs to 12 residues. Germline V gene lookup returns CDR1 LGHDT and CDR2 YNNKEL (reference sequence). Trimming cost V 2 bases and J 7 bases, with 8 bases left between them. DNA for the CDR3: TGTGCCAGCAGCCAAAGGCCGGGTGGCTACACCTTC. As protein: CASSQRPGGYTF.

The V call is TRBV2, the J call TRBJ2-3, with D perhaps TRBD1 (5 bases). The CDR3 is 14 residues long. Germline loops: CDR1 SNHLY, CDR2 FYNNEI. V shed 7 bases and J shed 4 bases, with 15 bases lying between them. CDR3 nucleotide sequence: TGTGCCAGCAAAGGGGTCGGGCCCGCAGATACGCAGTATTTT. Translation gives CASKGVGPADTQYF.

DNA for the CDR3: TGTGCCAGCAGCCTACAGACTTTAGCTCAGAGCACAGATACGCAGTATTTT. Translation: CASSLQTLAQSTDTQYF. This chain connects TRBV13 to TRBJ2-3; no firm D call. Germline CDR1 PRHDT, CDR2 FYEKMQ (reference sequence). Trimming left V 5 bases short and J 0 bases short, with 18 bases between. The CDR3 length is 17 residues.

This chain uses TRBV5-6 with TRBJ2-3; D may be TRBD2 (6 bases). Per the germline V gene, CDR1 is SGHDT and CDR2 is YYEEEE. This CDR3 spans 15 amino acids. The V end was cut by 4 bases, the J end by 6 bases, with 18 bases between. CDR3 DNA sequence: TGTGCCAGCAGCCTCCCGGGGCTGGAGGGGGATACGCAGTATTTT. Protein: CASSLPGLEGDTQYF.

The chain joins TRBV13 to TRBJ2-1; D may be TRBD2 (5 bases). The germline CDR1 and CDR2 sequences are PRHDT and FYEKMQ (reference sequence). V lost 3 bases and J lost 10, with 10 bases in between. This CDR3 has 12 amino acids. CDR3 sequence reads: CASSLTTPEQFF. The CDR3 nucleotides are TGTGCCAGCAGCTTGACTACGCCGGAGCAGTTCTTC.

This clone showed up just once. The chain uses TRBV7-9 and TRBJ1-2; possibly TRBD1 for D (5 bases). Trimming took 6 bases from V and 4 from J, leaving 18 bases between them. The length of the CDR3 is 15 residues. Germline CDR1 and CDR2: SEHNR and FQNEAQ (reference sequence). CDR3 sequence (DNA): TGTGCCAGCAGTGAGTCCAGGGATTCTACCTATGGCTACACCTTC. It yields the protein CASSESRDSTYGYTF.

This rearrangement joins TRBV6-1 to TRBJ1-2, with D perhaps TRBD1 (5 bases). Trimming took off 3 bases at V and 0 bases at J, with 5 bases between the two ends. In germline, CDR1 is MNHNS, CDR2 SASEGT. The CDR3 extends over 13 amino acids. As DNA, the CDR3 is TGTGCCAGCAGTGACAGGGCTAACTATGGCTACACCTTC. Its protein product is CASSDRANYGYTF.

The J gene is TRBJ1-2, the V gene TRBV10-3; 10 bases agree with TRBD1. V gave up 0 bases and J gave up 4 bases; unmatched junction bases: 2. CDR3 length: 15 residues. The V gene's germline CDR1 is ENHRY and CDR2 SYGVKD. CDR3 in amino acids: CAISESGQGPYGYTF. CDR3 DNA: TGTGCCATCAGTGAGTCGGGACAGGGGCCCTATGGCTACACCTTC.

The chain couples TRBV6-2 or TRBV6-3 to TRBJ2-3; no firm D call. The CDR3 is 16 residues long. The germline CDR1 and CDR2 sequences are MNHEY and SVGEGT. V was clipped by 2 bases and J by 0 bases, with 12 bases between them. Written as DNA, the CDR3 is TGTGCCAGCAGTTACGGGATACTTATTAGCACAGATACGCAGTATTTT. It specifies CASSYGILISTDTQYF.

In nucleotides, the CDR3 is TGTGCCAGCAGTTCCCAGGGAGGCACTGAAGCTTTCTTT. Translation: CASSSQGGTEAFF. The V and J genes are TRBV6-4 and TRBJ1-1, with D possibly TRBD1 on 5 matching bases. CDR3 length equals 13 residues. CDR1 is MRHNA and CDR2 is SNTAGT in the germline V gene. Trimming took 5 bases from V and 4 from J, leaving 11 bases between them.

The rearrangement uses TRBV5-1 and TRBJ2-1; 7 bases agree with TRBD1. The CDR3 has 17 amino acids. The J segment lost 1 base and the V segment lost 4 bases, leaving 11 bases of the junction unmatched. Germline V gene lookup returns CDR1 SGHRS and CDR2 YFSETQ. In DNA form, the CDR3 reads TGCGCCAGCAGCCCTCAGGGGCAGGGGGTTTCCTACAATGAGCAGTTCTTC. Its translation is CASSPQGQGVSYNEQFF.

This chain joins TRBV5-4 and TRBJ1-2, with 8 bases fitting TRBD1. V was pared by 4 bases and J by 4 bases, with 3 bases of the junction left unmatched. Germline CDR1 is SGHNT and CDR2 is YYREEE (reference sequence). The CDR3 is 13 amino acids. CDR3 loop: CASSQGQVYGYTF. The DNA for the CDR3 is TGTGCCAGCAGCCAGGGACAGGTCTATGGCTACACCTTC.

V is TRBV4-1 and J is TRBJ2-7; TRBD2 matches 13 bases. Trimming removed 0 bases from V and 0 bases from J; junction bases left unmatched: 8. The CDR3 is made up of 19 amino acids. Germline values: CDR1 MGHRA, CDR2 YSYEKL. CDR3 nucleotides: TGCGCCAGCAGCCAAGACCCACTAGCGGGGGGGCTTATCTCCTACGAGCAGTACTTC. This sequence encodes CASSQDPLAGGLISYEQYF.